This TCR beta chain was profiled in a study of PD-1 blockade in mismatch repair-deficient tumors. The protocol was immunoSEQ multiplex PCR, while the TCRdb copy is restricted to in-frame clones and leaves out a portion. The sample includes around 17,000 clones, 84% seen only once; the top ten take roughly 1.7%. The material was PBMCs, obtained less than 25 weeks after starting pembrolizumab. The receptor was derived from an adult with mismatch repair-deficient cancer.

CDR3 residues: CAISESSGSSYNEQFF. CDR3 sequence (DNA): TGTGCCATCAGTGAGTCGTCCGGGAGCTCCTACAATGAGCAGTTCTTC. This chain uses TRBV10-3 with TRBJ2-1; maybe TRBD2 (6 bases). V was pared by 0 bases and J by 0 bases, with 9 bases between. Germline V gene data show CDR1 as ENHRY and CDR2 as SYGVKD. The CDR3 totals 16 residues.